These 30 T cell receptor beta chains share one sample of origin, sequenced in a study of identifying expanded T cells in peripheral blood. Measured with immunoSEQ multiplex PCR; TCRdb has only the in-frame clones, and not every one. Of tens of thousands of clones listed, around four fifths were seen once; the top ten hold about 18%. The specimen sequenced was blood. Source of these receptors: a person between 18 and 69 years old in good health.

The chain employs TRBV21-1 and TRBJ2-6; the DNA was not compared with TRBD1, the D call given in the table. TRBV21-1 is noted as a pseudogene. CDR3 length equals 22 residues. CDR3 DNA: TGTGCCAGCAGCAAAGGGACCATGGATACGGGACAGGGGGCGCCTGGGGCCAACGTCCTGACTTTC. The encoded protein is CASSKGTMDTGQGAPGANVLTF.

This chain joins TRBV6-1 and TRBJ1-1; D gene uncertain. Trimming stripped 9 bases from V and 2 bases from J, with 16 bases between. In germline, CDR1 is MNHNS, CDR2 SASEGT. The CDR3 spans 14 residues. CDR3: CASLPPSRNTEAFF. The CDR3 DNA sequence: TGTGCCAGTCTCCCTCCCTCAAGAAACACTGAAGCTTTCTTT.

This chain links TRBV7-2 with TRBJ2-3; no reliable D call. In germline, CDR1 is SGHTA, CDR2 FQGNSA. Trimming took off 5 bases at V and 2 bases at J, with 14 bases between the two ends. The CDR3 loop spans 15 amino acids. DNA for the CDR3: TGTGCCAGCAGCCAAGACGGGCATCCCACAGATACGCAGTATTTT. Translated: CASSQDGHPTDTQYF.

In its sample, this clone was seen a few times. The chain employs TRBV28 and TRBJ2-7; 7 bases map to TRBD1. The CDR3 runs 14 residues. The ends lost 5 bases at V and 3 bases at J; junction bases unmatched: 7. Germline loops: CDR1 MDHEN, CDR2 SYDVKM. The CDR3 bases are TGTGCCAGCAGTAATTACAGGGGATACTACGAGCAGTACTTC. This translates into CASSNYRGYYEQYF.

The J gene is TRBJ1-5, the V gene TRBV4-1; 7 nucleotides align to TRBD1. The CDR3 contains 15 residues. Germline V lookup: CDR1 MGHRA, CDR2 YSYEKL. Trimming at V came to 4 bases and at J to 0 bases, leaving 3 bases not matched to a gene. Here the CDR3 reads CASSPDRDSNQPQHF. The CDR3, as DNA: TGCGCCAGCAGCCCCGACAGGGATAGCAATCAGCCCCAGCATTTT.

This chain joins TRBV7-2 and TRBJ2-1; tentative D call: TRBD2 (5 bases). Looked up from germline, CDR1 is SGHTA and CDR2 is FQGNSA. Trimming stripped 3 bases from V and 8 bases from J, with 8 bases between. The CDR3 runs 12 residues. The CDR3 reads CASSFGLYEQFF. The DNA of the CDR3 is TGTGCCAGCAGCTTTGGACTTTATGAGCAGTTCTTC.

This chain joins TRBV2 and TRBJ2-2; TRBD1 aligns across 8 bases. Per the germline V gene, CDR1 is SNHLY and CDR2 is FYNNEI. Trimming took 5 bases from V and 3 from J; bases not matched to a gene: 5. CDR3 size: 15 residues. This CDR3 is CASSRDRIYTGELFF. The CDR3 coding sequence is TGTGCCAGCAGTCGGGACAGGATATACACCGGGGAGCTGTTTTTT. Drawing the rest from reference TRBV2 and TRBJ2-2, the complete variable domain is EPEVTQTPSHQVTQMGQEVILRCVPISNHLYFYWYRQILGQKVEFLVSFYNNEISEKSEIFDDQFSVERPDGSNFTLKIRSTKLEDSAMYFCASSRDRIYTGELFFGEGSRLTVL.

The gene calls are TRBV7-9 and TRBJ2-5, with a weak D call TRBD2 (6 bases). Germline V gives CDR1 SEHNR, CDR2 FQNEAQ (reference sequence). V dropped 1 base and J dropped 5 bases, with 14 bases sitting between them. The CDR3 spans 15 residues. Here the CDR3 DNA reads TGTGCCAGCAGCTTAGGGACTACCTCGAGGGAGACCCAGTACTTC. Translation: CASSLGTTSRETQYF.

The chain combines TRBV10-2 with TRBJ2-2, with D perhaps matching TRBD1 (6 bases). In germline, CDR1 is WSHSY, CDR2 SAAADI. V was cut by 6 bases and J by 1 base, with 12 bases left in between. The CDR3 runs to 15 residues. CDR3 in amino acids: CASSPLTGNTGELFF. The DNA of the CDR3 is TGCGCCAGCAGCCCGCTGACAGGGAACACCGGGGAGCTGTTTTTT.

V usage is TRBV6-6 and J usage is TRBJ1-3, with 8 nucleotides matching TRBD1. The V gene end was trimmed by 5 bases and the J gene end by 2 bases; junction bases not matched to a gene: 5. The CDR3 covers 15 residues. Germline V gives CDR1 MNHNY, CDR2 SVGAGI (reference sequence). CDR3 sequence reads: CASSTPTGAGNTIYF. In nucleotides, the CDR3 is TGTGCCAGCAGTACCCCGACAGGGGCTGGAAACACCATATATTTT.

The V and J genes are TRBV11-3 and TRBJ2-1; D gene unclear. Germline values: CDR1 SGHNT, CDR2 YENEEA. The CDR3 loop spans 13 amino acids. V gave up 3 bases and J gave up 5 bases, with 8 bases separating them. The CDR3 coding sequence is TGTGCCAGCAGCTTGATCAGTCACAATGAGCAGTTCTTC. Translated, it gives CASSLISHNEQFF.

CDR3 sequence (DNA): TGTGCCAGCAGCTCCATAGCCTCCTACAATGAGCAGTTCTTC. Translating it yields CASSSIASYNEQFF. The V gene is TRBV7-9, the J gene TRBJ2-1; D call uncertain. Germline V lookup: CDR1 SEHNR, CDR2 FQNEAQ (reference sequence). The CDR3 is made up of 14 amino acids. Trimming took off 4 bases at V and 0 bases at J, with 7 bases between the two ends. The full variable domain, its missing parts supplied by reference TRBV7-9 and TRBJ2-1, is DTGVSQNPRHKITKRGQNVTFRCDPISEHNRLYWYRQTLGQGPEFLTYFQNEAQLEKSRLLSDRFSAERPKGSFSTLEIQRTEQGDSAMYLCASSSIASYNEQFFGPGTRLTVL.

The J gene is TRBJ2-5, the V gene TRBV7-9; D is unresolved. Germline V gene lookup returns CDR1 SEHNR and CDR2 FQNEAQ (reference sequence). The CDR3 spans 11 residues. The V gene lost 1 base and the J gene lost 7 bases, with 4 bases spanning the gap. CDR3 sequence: CASSLEATQYF. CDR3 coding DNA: TGTGCCAGCAGCTTAGAAGCGACCCAGTACTTC.

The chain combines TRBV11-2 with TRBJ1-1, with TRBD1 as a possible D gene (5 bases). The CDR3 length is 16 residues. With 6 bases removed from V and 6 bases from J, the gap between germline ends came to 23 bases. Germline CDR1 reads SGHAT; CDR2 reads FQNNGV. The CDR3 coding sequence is TGTGCCAGCAGGTCGTGGGGCTCTGCCTGGGAGGCTGAAGCTTTCTTT. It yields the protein CASRSWGSAWEAEAFF.

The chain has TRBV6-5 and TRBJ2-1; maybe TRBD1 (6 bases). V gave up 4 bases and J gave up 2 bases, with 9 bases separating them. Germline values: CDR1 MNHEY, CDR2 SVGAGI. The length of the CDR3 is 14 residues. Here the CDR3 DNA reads TGTGCCAGCAGTTTGACAGGACCCTACAATGAGCAGTTCTTC. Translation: CASSLTGPYNEQFF.

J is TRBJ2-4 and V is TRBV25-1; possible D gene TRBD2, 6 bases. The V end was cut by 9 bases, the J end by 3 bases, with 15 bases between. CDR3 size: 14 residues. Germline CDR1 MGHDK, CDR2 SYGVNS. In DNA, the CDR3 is TGTGCCAGTGCGGGGATGGGAGGCAAAAACATTCAGTACTTC. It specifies CASAGMGGKNIQYF.

The CDR3 coding sequence is TGCAGCGTTGAAGATCGAAGAGGGGGCGCAGGAAGTGGCAATCAGCCCCAGCATTTT. It specifies CSVEDRRGGAGSGNQPQHF. The rearrangement links TRBV29-1 to TRBJ1-5, with 7 bases identical to TRBD1. Germline-derived CDR1 and CDR2 are SQVTM and ANQGSEA. J gave up 2 bases and V 0 bases, and 16 bases lay outside the gene matches. CDR3 length: 19 residues.

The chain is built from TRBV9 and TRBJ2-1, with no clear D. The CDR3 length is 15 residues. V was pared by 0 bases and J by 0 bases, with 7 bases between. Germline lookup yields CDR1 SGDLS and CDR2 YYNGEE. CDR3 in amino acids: CASSVAWSSYNEQFF. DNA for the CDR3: TGTGCCAGCAGCGTAGCGTGGAGCTCCTACAATGAGCAGTTCTTC.

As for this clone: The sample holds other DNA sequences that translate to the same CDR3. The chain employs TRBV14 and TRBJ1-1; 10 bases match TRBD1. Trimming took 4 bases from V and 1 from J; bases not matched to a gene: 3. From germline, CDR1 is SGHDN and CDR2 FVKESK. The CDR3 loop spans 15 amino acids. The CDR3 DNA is TGTGCCAGCAGCCTCAGGACAGGGGGGAACACTGAAGCTTTCTTT. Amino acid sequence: CASSLRTGGNTEAFF.

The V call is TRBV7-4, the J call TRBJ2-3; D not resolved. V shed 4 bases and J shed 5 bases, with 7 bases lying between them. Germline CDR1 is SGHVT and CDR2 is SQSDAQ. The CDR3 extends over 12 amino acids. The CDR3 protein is CASSSWQDTQYF. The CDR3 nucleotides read TGTGCCAGCAGCTCCTGGCAAGATACGCAGTATTTT.

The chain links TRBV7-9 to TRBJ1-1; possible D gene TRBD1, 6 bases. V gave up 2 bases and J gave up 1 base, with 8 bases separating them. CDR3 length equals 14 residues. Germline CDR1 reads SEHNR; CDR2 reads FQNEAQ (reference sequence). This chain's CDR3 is CASSLRQENTEAFF. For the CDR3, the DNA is TGTGCCAGCAGCTTACGACAGGAGAACACTGAAGCTTTCTTT.

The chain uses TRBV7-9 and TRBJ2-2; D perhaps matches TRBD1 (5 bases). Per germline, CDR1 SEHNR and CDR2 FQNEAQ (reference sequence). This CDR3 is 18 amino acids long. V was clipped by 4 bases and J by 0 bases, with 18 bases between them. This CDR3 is CASSSYFVRRANTGELFF. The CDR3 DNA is TGTGCCAGCAGCTCATATTTTGTGCGCAGGGCGAACACCGGGGAGCTGTTTTTT.

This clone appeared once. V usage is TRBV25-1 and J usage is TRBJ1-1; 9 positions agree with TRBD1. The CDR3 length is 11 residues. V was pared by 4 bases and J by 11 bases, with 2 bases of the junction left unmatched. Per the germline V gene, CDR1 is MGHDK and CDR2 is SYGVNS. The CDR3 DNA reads TGTGCCAGCAGTGGAGGGACAGGGGCTTTCTTT. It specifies CASSGGTGAFF.

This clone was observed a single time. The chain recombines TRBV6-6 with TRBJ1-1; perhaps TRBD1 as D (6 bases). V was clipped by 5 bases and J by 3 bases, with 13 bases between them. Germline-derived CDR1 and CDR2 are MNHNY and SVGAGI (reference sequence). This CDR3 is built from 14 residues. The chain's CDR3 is CASSPLEGDTEAFF. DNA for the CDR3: TGTGCCAGCAGTCCCCTTGAGGGGGACACTGAAGCTTTCTTT.

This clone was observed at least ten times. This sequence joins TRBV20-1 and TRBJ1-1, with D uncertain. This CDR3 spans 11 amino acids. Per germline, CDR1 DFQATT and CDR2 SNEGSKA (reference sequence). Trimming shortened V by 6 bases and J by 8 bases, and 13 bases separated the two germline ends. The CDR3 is CSASRTREAFF. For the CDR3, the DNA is TGCAGTGCATCACGGACGCGCGAAGCTTTCTTT.

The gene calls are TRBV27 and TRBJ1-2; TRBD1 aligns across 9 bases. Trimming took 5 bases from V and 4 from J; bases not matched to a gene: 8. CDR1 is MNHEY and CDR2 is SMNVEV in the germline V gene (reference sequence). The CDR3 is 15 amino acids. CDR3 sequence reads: CASSPQQGAGYGYTF. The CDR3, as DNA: TGTGCCAGCAGTCCCCAACAGGGGGCAGGCTATGGCTACACCTTC.

The CDR3 DNA sequence: TGTGCCAGCAGTAGACTCGGGACTGAAGCTTTCTTT. Translating gives CASSRLGTEAFF. This sequence joins TRBV2 and TRBJ1-1; D not certain. Germline assignment: CDR1 SNHLY and CDR2 FYNNEI. This CDR3 contains 12 residues. V dropped 5 bases and J dropped 5 bases, with 9 bases sitting between them.

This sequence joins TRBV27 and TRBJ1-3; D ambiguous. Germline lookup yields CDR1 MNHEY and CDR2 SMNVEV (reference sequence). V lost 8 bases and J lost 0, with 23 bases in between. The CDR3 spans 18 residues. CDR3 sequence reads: CASSARGIHLSSGNTIYF. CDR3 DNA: TGTGCCAGCTCTGCCCGTGGTATCCACTTGAGCTCTGGAAACACCATATATTTT.

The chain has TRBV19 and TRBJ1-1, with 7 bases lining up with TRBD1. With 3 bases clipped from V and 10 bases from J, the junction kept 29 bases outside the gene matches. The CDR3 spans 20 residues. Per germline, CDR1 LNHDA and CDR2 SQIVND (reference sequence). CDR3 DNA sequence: TGTGCCAGTAGTATGGCGGGCTCAGTACCCACCCGGGACAGCCAAAAGGGAGCTTTCTTT. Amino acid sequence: CASSMAGSVPTRDSQKGAFF.

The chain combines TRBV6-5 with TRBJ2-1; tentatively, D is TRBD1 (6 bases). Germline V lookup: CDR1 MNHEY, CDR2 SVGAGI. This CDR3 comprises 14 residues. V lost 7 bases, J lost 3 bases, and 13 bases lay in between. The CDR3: CASTYGGLYNEQFF. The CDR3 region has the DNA TGTGCCAGCACCTATGGGGGCCTCTACAATGAGCAGTTCTTC.